A selection of T cell receptor beta chains follows, all from one sample in a study of spatial heterogeneity in lung cancer. TCRdb itself ran the 5' RACE reads through MiXCR, one entry per CDR3 protein. The sample includes roughly 110,000 distinct CDR3 sequences, 10% to 13% of them seen just once. Material: PBMCs, obtained at follow-up. The receptors stem from a female donor with early-stage non-small cell lung cancer. Each CDR3 is given with its conserved first and last residue. D genes are given only for firm matches. Expanded clones are given a class, and other clones once, few, many or no size at all.

V gene	D gene	J gene	clone size	CDR3 protein	CDR3 DNA
TRBV6-2/TRBV6-3	.	TRBJ2-1	.	CASSLRRSNEQFF	TGTGCCAGCAGCCTACGGAGGAGCAATGAGCAGTTCTTC
TRBV12-3/TRBV12-4	.	TRBJ2-4	many	CASSEARAKNIQYF	TGTGCCAGCAGTGAGGCAAGGGCCAAAAACATTCAGTACTTC
TRBV7-2	TRBD2	TRBJ2-2	.	CASSLGTSGNTGELFF	TGTGCCAGCAGCTTAGGGACTAGCGGAAACACCGGGGAGCTGTTTTTT
TRBV9	TRBD1	TRBJ1-4	few	CASSVAGTGHEKLFF	TGTGCCAGCAGCGTAGCCGGGACAGGGCATGAAAAACTGTTTTTT
TRBV20-1	.	TRBJ1-5	.	CSAIRGGNQPQHF	TGCAGTGCCATCCGAGGGGGCAATCAGCCCCAGCATTTT
TRBV19	.	TRBJ2-3	.	CASKASLSGDTQYF	TGTGCCAGTAAGGCTTCCCTATCTGGAGATACGCAGTATTTT
TRBV4-3	TRBD1	TRBJ1-1	few	CASSPREQGTEAFF	TGCGCCAGCAGCCCCCGGGAACAGGGGACTGAAGCTTTCTTT
TRBV7-2	TRBD1	TRBJ2-1	.	CASSLALGQGNNEQFF	TGTGCCAGCAGCTTAGCCCTCGGACAGGGTAACAATGAGCAGTTCTTC
TRBV29-1	TRBD1	TRBJ1-1	.	CSVSGTASTEAFF	TGCAGCGTCTCCGGGACAGCTAGCACTGAAGCTTTCTTT
TRBV7-2	.	TRBJ2-4	many	CASSPLGTLNIQYF	TGTGCCAGCAGCCCACTGGGGACTTTAAACATTCAGTACTTC
TRBV24-1	.	TRBJ2-1	.	CATSDGDGRSYNEQFF	TGTGCCACCAGTGATGGGGACGGGCGCTCCTACAATGAGCAGTTCTTC
TRBV14	.	TRBJ1-2	many	CASSQVIEYGYTF	TGTGCCAGCAGCCAAGTGATCGAGTACGGCTACACCTTC
TRBV28	.	TRBJ2-7	.	CASSFGELPHEQYF	TGTGCCAGCAGTTTCGGCGAGCTCCCTCACGAGCAGTACTTC
TRBV6-2/TRBV6-3	.	TRBJ1-5	.	CASSYVGHNNQPQHF	TGTGCCAGCAGTTATGTGGGACACAACAATCAGCCCCAGCATTTT
TRBV29-1	TRBD1	TRBJ1-1	many	CSVEDPRGLHTEAFF	TGCAGCGTTGAAGATCCCAGGGGGCTGCACACTGAAGCTTTCTTT
TRBV5-1	TRBD1	TRBJ2-3	many	CASSLGDRVTDTQYF	TGCGCCAGCAGCTTGGGGGACAGGGTCACAGATACGCAGTATTTT
TRBV27	.	TRBJ2-5	few	CASNPSLAGLGETQYF	TGTGCCAGCAACCCTTCCTTAGCCGGCCTGGGGGAGACCCAGTACTTC
TRBV19	.	TRBJ1-5	few	CASARERGDQPQHF	TGTGCCAGTGCTAGAGAGAGGGGGGATCAGCCCCAGCATTTT
TRBV28	TRBD2	TRBJ2-1	.	CASSSSGNYHNEQFF	TGTGCCAGCAGTTCTAGCGGGAATTACCACAATGAGCAGTTCTTC
TRBV7-3	TRBD2	TRBJ2-1	.	CASSLRGSGVSSYNEQFF	TGTGCCAGCAGCTTAAGAGGGAGCGGGGTTAGCTCCTACAATGAGCAGTTCTTC
TRBV28	TRBD1	TRBJ1-1	few	CASSWGGQGKTEAFF	TGTGCCAGCAGTTGGGGAGGACAGGGGAAAACTGAAGCTTTCTTT
TRBV7-3	TRBD2	TRBJ2-7	few	CASSLQAGGGNEQYF	TGTGCCAGCAGCTTACAAGCGGGAGGAGGGAACGAGCAGTACTTC
TRBV7-2	.	TRBJ1-6	few	CASSLVGEPNSPLHF	TGTGCCAGCAGCTTAGTCGGAGAACCCAATTCACCCCTCCACTTT
TRBV19	TRBD2	TRBJ2-7	many	CASSPSGTSGAYEQYF	TGTGCCAGTAGTCCAAGCGGGACTAGCGGGGCCTACGAGCAGTACTTC
TRBV5-5	TRBD2	TRBJ2-5	.	CASSLLEAGGETQYF	TGTGCCAGCAGCTTGCTCGAAGCGGGAGGGGAGACCCAGTACTTC
TRBV20-1	TRBD2	TRBJ2-1	.	CSARDKGGLAGESWNEQFF	TGCAGTGCTAGAGACAAAGGGGGACTAGCGGGAGAGTCTTGGAATGAGCAGTTCTTC
TRBV7-9	.	TRBJ2-1	few	CASSLLAYNEQFF	TGTGCCAGCAGCTTACTAGCTTACAATGAGCAGTTCTTC
TRBV2	.	TRBJ1-5	few	CASRVRGNQPQHF	TGTGCCAGCAGAGTCAGGGGCAATCAGCCCCAGCATTTT
TRBV7-2	.	TRBJ2-1	few	CASTPGGYYNEQFF	TGTGCCAGCACTCCAGGTGGCTACTACAATGAGCAGTTCTTC
TRBV6-6	.	TRBJ2-7	.	CASRESSSYEQYF	TGTGCCAGCCGGGAGTCTAGCTCCTACGAGCAGTACTTC
TRBV7-2	.	TRBJ1-1	.	CASSLVRVEERNTEAFF	TGTGCCAGCAGCTTAGTAAGGGTGGAAGAGAGGAACACTGAAGCTTTCTTT
TRBV24-1	.	TRBJ1-1	.	CVTSEHGPNTEAFF	TGTGTCACCAGTGAGCACGGGCCGAACACTGAAGCTTTCTTT
TRBV5-1	.	TRBJ2-1	.	CASQQGVAYNEQFF	TGCGCCAGCCAACAGGGCGTCGCCTACAATGAGCAGTTCTTC
TRBV12-5	.	TRBJ2-3	few	CASGLRRNTDTQYF	TGTGCTAGTGGTTTGAGGAGGAACACAGATACGCAGTATTTT
TRBV20-1	.	TRBJ2-1	.	CSGTNYNEQFF	TGCAGTGGAACTAACTACAATGAGCAGTTCTTC
TRBV12-3/TRBV12-4	TRBD1	TRBJ1-5	many	CASSSRQGNQPQHF	TGTGCCAGCAGTTCTAGACAGGGGAATCAGCCCCAGCATTTT
TRBV3-1	TRBD2	TRBJ2-2	few	CASSQGTLAGVGNTGELFF	TGTGCCAGCAGCCAAGGTACCCTAGCGGGAGTGGGAAACACCGGGGAGCTGTTTTTT
TRBV2	.	TRBJ2-2	.	CASSVLGAGTGELFF	TGTGCCAGCAGTGTCTTAGGGGCTGGCACCGGGGAGCTGTTTTTT
TRBV10-3	.	TRBJ2-5	.	CAISELGQETQYF	TGTGCCATCAGTGAGTTAGGTCAAGAGACCCAGTACTTC
TRBV20-1	TRBD1	TRBJ2-1	.	CSVQEGAGDNEQFF	TGCAGTGTCCAAGAGGGGGCCGGTGACAATGAGCAGTTCTTC
TRBV9	.	TRBJ1-1	few	CASSNGDSDGTEAFF	TGTGCCAGCAGTAACGGGGACTCAGATGGCACTGAAGCTTTCTTT
TRBV6-5	TRBD2	TRBJ2-7	many	CASSYSTSGNYEQYF	TGTGCCAGCAGTTACTCGACTAGCGGGAACTACGAGCAGTACTTC
TRBV6-5	.	TRBJ1-4	many	CASSRDVPLYEKLFF	TGTGCCAGCAGCCGGGACGTCCCCCTTTACGAAAAACTGTTTTTT
TRBV7-8	.	TRBJ2-3	many	CASSPSFTDTQYF	TGTGCCAGCAGCCCTTCGTTCACAGATACGCAGTATTTT
TRBV27	.	TRBJ2-3	.	CASRTGTVPTQYF	TGTGCCAGCAGAACCGGGACGGTCCCAACGCAGTATTTT
TRBV20-1	TRBD1	TRBJ1-4	few	CSARTGGYEKLFF	TGCAGTGCGAGGACAGGGGGATATGAAAAACTGTTTTTT
TRBV12-3/TRBV12-4	.	TRBJ2-7	many	CASSSSHREQYF	TGTGCCAGCAGTTCCAGCCACCGCGAGCAGTACTTC
TRBV12-3/TRBV12-4	TRBD1	TRBJ2-6	.	CASTRQGTGANVLTF	TGTGCCAGCACCAGACAGGGGACTGGGGCCAACGTCCTGACTTTC
TRBV7-2	TRBD1	TRBJ1-1	.	CASSLARRGTEAFF	TGTGCCAGCAGCTTAGCACGCAGGGGGACTGAAGCTTTCTTT
TRBV25-1	.	TRBJ2-1	few	CASSESSARDEQFF	TGTGCCAGCAGTGAATCTTCGGCCAGAGATGAGCAGTTCTTC
TRBV11-2	.	TRBJ1-1	many	CASSRGRGNTEAFF	TGTGCCAGCAGCAGAGGACGGGGGAACACTGAAGCTTTCTTT
TRBV2	TRBD1	TRBJ1-1	.	CASSEARNRGWGTEAFF	TGTGCCAGCAGTGAAGCGCGTAACAGGGGATGGGGCACTGAAGCTTTCTTT
TRBV6-5	.	TRBJ1-5	.	CASSPFGAGGNQPQHF	TGTGCCAGCAGCCCATTCGGGGCAGGGGGCAATCAGCCCCAGCATTTT